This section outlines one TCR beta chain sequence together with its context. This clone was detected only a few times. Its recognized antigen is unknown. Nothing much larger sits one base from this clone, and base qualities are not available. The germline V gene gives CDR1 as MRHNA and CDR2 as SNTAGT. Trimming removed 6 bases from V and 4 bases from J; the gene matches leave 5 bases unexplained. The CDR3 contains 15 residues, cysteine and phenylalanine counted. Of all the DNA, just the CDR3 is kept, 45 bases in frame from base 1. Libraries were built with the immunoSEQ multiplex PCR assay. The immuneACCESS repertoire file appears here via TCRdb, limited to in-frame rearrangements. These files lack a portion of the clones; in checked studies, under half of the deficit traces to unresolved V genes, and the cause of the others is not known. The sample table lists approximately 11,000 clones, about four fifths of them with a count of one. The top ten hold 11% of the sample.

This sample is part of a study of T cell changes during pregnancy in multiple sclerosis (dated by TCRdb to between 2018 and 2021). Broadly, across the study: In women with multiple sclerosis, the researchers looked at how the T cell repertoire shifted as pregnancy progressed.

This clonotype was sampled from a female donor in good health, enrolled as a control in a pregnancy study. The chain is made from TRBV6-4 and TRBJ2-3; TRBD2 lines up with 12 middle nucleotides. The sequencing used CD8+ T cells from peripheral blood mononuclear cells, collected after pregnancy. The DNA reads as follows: TGTGCCAGCAGCCCTAGCGGGGGGGGGCCAGATACGCAGTATTTT. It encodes CASSPSGGGPDTQYF.